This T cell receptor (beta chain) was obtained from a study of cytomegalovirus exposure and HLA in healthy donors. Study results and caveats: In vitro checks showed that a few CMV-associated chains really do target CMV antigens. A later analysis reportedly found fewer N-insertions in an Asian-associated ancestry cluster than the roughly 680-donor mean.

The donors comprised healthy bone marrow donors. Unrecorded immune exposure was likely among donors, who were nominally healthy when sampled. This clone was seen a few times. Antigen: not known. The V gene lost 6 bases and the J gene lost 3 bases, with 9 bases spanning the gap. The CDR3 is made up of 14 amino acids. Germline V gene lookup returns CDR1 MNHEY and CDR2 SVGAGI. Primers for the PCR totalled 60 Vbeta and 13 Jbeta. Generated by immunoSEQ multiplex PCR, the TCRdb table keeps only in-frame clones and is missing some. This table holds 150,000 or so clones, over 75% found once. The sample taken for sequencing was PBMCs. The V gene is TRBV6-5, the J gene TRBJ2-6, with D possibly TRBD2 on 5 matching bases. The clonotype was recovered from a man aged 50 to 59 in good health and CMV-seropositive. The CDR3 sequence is CASSLAGGANVLTF. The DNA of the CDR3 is TGTGCCAGCAGCCTGGCGGGTGGGGCCAACGTCCTGACTTTC.